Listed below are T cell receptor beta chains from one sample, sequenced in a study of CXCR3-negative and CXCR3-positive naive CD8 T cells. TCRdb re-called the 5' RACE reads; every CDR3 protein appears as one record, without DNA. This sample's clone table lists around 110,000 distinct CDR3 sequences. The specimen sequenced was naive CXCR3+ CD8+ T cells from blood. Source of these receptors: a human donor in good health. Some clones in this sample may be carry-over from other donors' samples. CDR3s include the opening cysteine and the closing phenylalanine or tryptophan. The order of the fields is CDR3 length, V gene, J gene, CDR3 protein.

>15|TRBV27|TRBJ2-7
CASSLSGTAPYEQYF
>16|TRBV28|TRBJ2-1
CASSPNSGSGYNEQFF
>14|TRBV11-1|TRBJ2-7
CASSGDSASYEQYF
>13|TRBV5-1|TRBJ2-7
CASSSRSNHEQYF
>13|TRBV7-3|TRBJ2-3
CASSLKGTDTQYF
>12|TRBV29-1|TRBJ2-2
CALDTGTGELFF
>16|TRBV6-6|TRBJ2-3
CASSSLLAGAEDTQYF
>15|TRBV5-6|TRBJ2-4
CASSLGQVAKNIQYF
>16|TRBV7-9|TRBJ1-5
CASSQDSDYSNQPQHF
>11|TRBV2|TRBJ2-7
CASSLKDEQYF
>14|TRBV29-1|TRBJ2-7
CSVELAQGGYEQYF
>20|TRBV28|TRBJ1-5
CASSWGIPSTGGYSNQPQHF
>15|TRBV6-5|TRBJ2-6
CASSPSTTGANVLTF
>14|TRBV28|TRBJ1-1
CASSLFGENTEAFF
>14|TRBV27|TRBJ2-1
CASSPGQGLGEQFF
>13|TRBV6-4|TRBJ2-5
CASSLGLGETQYF
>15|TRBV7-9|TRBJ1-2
CASSLGASEESGYTF
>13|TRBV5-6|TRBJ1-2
CASTIADPGGYTF
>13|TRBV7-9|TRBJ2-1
CANQDLLYNEQFF
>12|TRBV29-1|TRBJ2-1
CSVEEGDNEQFF
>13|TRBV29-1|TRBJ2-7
CSGGTESSYEQYF
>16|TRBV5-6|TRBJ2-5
CASSLGSGGAQETQYF
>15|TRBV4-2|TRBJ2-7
CASSHTQRGAYEQYF
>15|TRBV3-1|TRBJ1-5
CASSQERYSNQPQHF
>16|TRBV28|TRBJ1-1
CASSSPFSTPYTEAFF
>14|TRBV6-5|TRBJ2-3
CASTTGTFTDTQYF
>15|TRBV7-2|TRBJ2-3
CASSPSSGGLDTQYF
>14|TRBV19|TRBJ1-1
CASSHPGWNTEAFF
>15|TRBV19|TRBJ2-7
CASSGQGELFYEQYF
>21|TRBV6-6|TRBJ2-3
CASSYYPDPTSGGASPDTQYF
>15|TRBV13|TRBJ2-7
CASSYDRGPTYEQYF
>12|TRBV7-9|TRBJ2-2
CATSGDTGELFF
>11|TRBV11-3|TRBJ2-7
CASSSGHLLHF
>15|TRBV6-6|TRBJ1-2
CASSYSIGGGYGYTF
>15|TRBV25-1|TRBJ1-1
CASRFPLGGHTEAFF
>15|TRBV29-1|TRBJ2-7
CSVEVSGQGDSEQYF
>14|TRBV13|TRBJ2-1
CASSLGKGPHEQFF
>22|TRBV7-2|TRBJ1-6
CASSFGDRGATTMSSYNSPLHF
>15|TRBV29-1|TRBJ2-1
CSVEVAGGPLGEQFF
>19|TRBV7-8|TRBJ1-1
CASSSRSGTGRRLGTEAFF
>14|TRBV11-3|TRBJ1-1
CASSWPDVGTEALF
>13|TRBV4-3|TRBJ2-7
CASSQDIEDEQYF